This T cell receptor (beta chain) was observed in a study of CD8 T cells in Susac syndrome. On this clonotype: The antigen remains unidentified.

Study-wide results and caveats: The study conceded that its TCR sequencing and HLA analysis involved relatively few individuals.

After extraction with the RNeasy kit, 0.5 to 1 ug of the RNA was reverse transcribed using random hexamers. One entry per CDR3 protein, called by TCRdb with MiXCR from the immunoSEQ multiplex PCR reads. The table records about 150,000 distinct CDR3 sequences, 94% of them present only once. TCR beta sequences were obtained from blood CD8+ and CD4+ T cells. While CD8+ and CD4+ T cells were isolated negatively, TEMRA cells were enriched by FACS. This receptor was taken from a human donor with multiple sclerosis. Input material: CD8+ T cells from PBMCs.

The CDR3 DNA reads as TGTGCCAGTGCCTCGACAGGGGCTAGCTCCTACGAGCAGTACTTC. Its protein product is CASASTGASSYEQYF. The chain is built from TRBV19 and TRBJ2-7; 8 bases match TRBD1. The V gene end was trimmed by 8 bases and the J gene end by 0 bases; junction bases not matched to a gene: 9. Germline V gene lookup returns CDR1 LNHDA and CDR2 SQIVND (reference sequence). This CDR3 contains 15 residues.